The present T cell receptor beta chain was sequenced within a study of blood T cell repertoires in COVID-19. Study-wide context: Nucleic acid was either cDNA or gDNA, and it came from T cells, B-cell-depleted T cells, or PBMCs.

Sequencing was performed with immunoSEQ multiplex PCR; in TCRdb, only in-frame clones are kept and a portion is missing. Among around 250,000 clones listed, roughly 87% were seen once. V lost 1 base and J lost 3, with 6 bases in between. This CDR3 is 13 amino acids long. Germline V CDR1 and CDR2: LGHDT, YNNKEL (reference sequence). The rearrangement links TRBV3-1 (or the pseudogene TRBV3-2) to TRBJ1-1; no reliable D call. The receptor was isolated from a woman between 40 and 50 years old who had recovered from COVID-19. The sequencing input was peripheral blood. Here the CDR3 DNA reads TGTGCCAGCAGCCAAGGGCCGTACACTGAAGCTTTCTTT. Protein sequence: CASSQGPYTEAFF.